This is a list of T cell receptor beta chains from one sample in a study of blood T cell repertoires in COVID-19. TCRdb's table, derived via immunoSEQ multiplex PCR, lists solely in-frame clones and lacks some. Of a few hundred thousand clones in the sample, 80% to 95% were seen once. The sample comprised PBMCs or T cells enriched from blood (not recorded which). The origin of the receptors is a man younger than 35 who had recovered from COVID-19. Each CDR3 is given with its conserved first and last residue. A D gene is named only where the DNA matches it firmly. Clone size is shown for a subset of rows, as once, few, many or a class of expanded clone.

j_call clone_size d_call v_call cdr3_aa cdr3_nt
TRBJ1-5 . . TRBV28 CASNLGLQPQHF TGTGCCAGCAACTTAGGACTTCAGCCCCAGCATTTT
TRBJ1-2 . TRBD1 TRBV5-1 CASSPNLLDRDGYTF TGCGCCAGCAGCCCCAACCTTCTAGACAGGGATGGCTACACCTTC
TRBJ2-3 few TRBD2 TRBV15 CATSTGLVGGFTDTQYF TGTGCCACCAGCACAGGACTAGTTGGGGGTTTCACAGATACGCAGTATTTT
TRBJ2-7 . . TRBV19 CASSILAGDPSYEQYF TGTGCCAGTAGTATTCTGGCAGGCGACCCTTCCTACGAGCAGTACTTC
TRBJ1-2 . TRBD1 TRBV5-6 CASSWKKREITGGHGYTF TGTGCCAGCAGCTGGAAAAAACGGGAAATAACAGGGGGCCATGGCTACACCTTC
TRBJ1-5 . TRBD1 TRBV10-1 CASSESEGAGAYNQPQHF TGCGCCAGCAGTGAGTCCGAGGGGGCAGGGGCCTACAATCAGCCCCAGCATTTT
TRBJ1-1 . . TRBV2 CATVRRTADTEAFF TGTGCCACTGTCCGCCGGACAGCCGACACTGAAGCTTTCTTT
TRBJ2-7 . TRBD2 TRBV10-2 CASSESGGTTYEQYF TGCGCCAGCAGTGAGTCCGGGGGGACCACCTACGAGCAGTACTTC
TRBJ1-4 . TRBD1 TRBV12-5 CASGLNRQGLVGEKLFF TGTGCTAGTGGTTTGAATAGACAGGGGTTGGTCGGTGAAAAACTGTTTTTT
TRBJ1-4 once . TRBV14 CASSQDNSQKLFF TGTGCCAGCAGCCAAGATAATTCGCAGAAACTGTTTTTT
TRBJ1-1 . . TRBV12-5 CASVRAPGTRGWTEAFF TGTGCTAGTGTCCGGGCCCCTGGGACCCGGGGGTGGACTGAAGCTTTCTTT
TRBJ1-1 . . TRBV5-1 CASSLDHTKAFF TGCGCCAGCAGCTTGGATCACACAAAAGCTTTCTTT
TRBJ1-5 . . TRBV19 CASTRRDLEPQHF TGTGCCAGTACTCGCAGGGATTTGGAGCCCCAGCATTTT
TRBJ1-2 . . TRBV21-1 CASRVDRGNPPYGYTF TGTGCCAGCAGGGTGGACAGGGGGAACCCTCCCTATGGCTACACCTTC
TRBJ1-5 . TRBD1 TRBV7-8 CASSQRWDRGNQPQHF TGTGCCAGCAGCCAACGCTGGGACAGGGGCAATCAGCCCCAGCATTTT
TRBJ2-1 . . TRBV19 CASSIDGTPYNEQFF TGTGCCAGTAGTATAGACGGGACACCTTACAATGAGCAGTTCTTC
TRBJ1-4 . TRBD1 TRBV7-8 CASSYDRAEKLFF TGTGCCAGCAGCTATGACAGGGCGGAAAAACTGTTTTTT
TRBJ1-5 . . TRBV5-8 CASSLGSSNQPQHF TGTGCCAGCAGCTTGGGAAGCAGCAATCAGCCCCAGCATTTT
TRBJ1-4 . TRBD1 TRBV7-9 CASSRKGAGANEKLFF TGTGCCAGCAGCCGTAAGGGGGCTGGCGCCAATGAAAAACTGTTTTTT
TRBJ2-1 once TRBD2 TRBV24-1 CATSEGRGEFNEQFF TGTGCCACCAGTGAGGGTCGGGGGGAATTCAATGAGCAGTTCTTC
TRBJ1-1 . . TRBV11-3 CASSLQGTHTEAFF TGTGCCAGCAGCCTACAGGGCACTCACACTGAAGCTTTCTTT
TRBJ1-5 . . TRBV27 CASRSQGISNQPQHF TGTGCCAGCAGATCGCAGGGAATTAGCAATCAGCCCCAGCATTTT
TRBJ1-3 . TRBD1 TRBV28 CASSSGQDSGNTIYF TGTGCCAGCAGCTCCGGACAGGACTCTGGAAACACCATATATTTT
TRBJ1-1 once . TRBV13 CASSLRSRGTEAFF TGTGCCAGCAGCTTACGGTCCAGGGGAACTGAAGCTTTCTTT
TRBJ1-1 . . TRBV4-1 CASSQSERGEAFF TGCGCCAGCAGCCAGTCTGAGCGTGGTGAAGCTTTCTTT
TRBJ1-2 . . TRBV6-6 CASSYSDSVNYGYTF TGTGCCAGCAGTTACTCCGACTCGGTTAACTATGGCTACACCTTC
TRBJ2-2 . TRBD1 TRBV7-2 CASSPQGAPTGELFF TGTGCCAGCAGCCCCCAGGGGGCGCCCACCGGGGAGCTGTTTTTT
TRBJ2-3 . . TRBV15 CATSREMGQGYTQYF TGTGCCACCAGCAGAGAGATGGGGCAGGGATATACGCAGTATTTT
TRBJ1-2 . . TRBV27 CASSPDGVVYGYTF TGTGCCAGCAGTCCCGACGGGGTGGTGTATGGCTACACCTTC
TRBJ2-7 . . TRBV28 CASSSVPGGRDDSYEQYF TGTGCCAGCAGCTCCGTCCCAGGTGGGCGGGACGACTCCTACGAGCAGTACTTC
TRBJ2-2 once TRBD1 TRBV10-1 CASSEDRGRRLGELFF TGCGCCAGCAGTGAGGACAGGGGTCGCAGACTCGGGGAGCTGTTTTTT
TRBJ1-1 . . TRBV14 CASSHDPGEALNTEAFF TGTGCCAGCAGCCACGACCCCGGGGAGGCCTTAAACACTGAAGCTTTCTTT
TRBJ1-4 . . TRBV5-4 CASSLAGGGTSEKLFF TGTGCCAGCAGCTTGGCCGGCGGGGGCACGAGTGAAAAACTGTTTTTT
TRBJ1-2 . . TRBV7-9 CASTETEHGYTF TGTGCCAGCACCGAGACAGAGCATGGCTACACCTTC
TRBJ1-2 . . TRBV5-4 CASRPTGEVKGYTF TGTGCCAGCCGTCCGACAGGCGAAGTGAAAGGCTACACCTTC
TRBJ2-7 . . TRBV9 CASSGTDSPYEQYF TGTGCCAGCAGCGGGACGGACAGTCCCTACGAGCAGTACTTC